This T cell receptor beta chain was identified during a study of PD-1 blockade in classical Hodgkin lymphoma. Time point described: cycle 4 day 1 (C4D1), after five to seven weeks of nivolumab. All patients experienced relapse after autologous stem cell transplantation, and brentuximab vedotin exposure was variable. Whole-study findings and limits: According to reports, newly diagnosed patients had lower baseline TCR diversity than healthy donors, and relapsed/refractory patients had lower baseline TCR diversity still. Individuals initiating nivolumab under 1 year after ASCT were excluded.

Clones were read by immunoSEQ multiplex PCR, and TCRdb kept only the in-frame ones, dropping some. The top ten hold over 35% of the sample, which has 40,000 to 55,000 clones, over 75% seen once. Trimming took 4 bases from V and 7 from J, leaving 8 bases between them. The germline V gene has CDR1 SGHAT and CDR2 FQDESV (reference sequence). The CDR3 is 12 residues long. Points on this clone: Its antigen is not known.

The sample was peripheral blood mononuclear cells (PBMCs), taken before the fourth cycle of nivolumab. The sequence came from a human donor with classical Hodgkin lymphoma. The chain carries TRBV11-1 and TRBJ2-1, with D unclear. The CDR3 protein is CASSSQRNEQFF. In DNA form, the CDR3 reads TGTGCCAGCAGCTCGCAGAGGAATGAGCAGTTCTTC.